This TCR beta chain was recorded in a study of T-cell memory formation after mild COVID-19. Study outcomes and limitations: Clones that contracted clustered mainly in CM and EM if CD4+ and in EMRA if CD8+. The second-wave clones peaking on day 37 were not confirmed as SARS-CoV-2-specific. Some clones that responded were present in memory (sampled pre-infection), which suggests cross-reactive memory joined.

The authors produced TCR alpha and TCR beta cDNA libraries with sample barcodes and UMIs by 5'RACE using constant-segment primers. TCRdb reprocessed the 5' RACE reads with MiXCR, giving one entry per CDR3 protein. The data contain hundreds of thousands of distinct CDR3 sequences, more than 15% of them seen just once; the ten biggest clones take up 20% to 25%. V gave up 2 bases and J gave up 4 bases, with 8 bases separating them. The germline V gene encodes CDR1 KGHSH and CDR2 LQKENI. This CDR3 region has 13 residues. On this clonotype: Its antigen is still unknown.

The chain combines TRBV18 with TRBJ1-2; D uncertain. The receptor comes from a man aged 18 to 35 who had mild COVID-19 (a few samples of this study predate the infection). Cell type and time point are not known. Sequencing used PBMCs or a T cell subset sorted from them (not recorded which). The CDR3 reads CASSPGIPYGYTF. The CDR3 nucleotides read TGTGCCAGCTCACCAGGGATCCCCTATGGCTACACCTTC.